In its sample, the clone carrying this T cell receptor beta chain was seen once. Antigen unknown. This record belongs to a study of Tregs in tolerant kidney transplant recipients. Study-level results: No direct test of biological reproducibility was done here. Activated donor B cell expansion appeared to reveal the most relevant donor-specific TCRbeta repertoire.

Unstimulated regulatory T cells (CD4+CD25+CD127-), CD4+CD25- non-regulatory cells, CD4 and CD8 cells were FACS-sorted from thawed PBMCs. Assay: immunoSEQ multiplex PCR; the TCRdb copy retains only in-frame clones and omits some. The profile shows around 50,000 clones, 80% to 90% of them singletons. CDR1 and CDR2 from the germline V gene are SNHLY and FYNNEI. Trimming shortened V by 4 bases and J by 4 bases, and 9 bases separated the two germline ends. The CDR3 has 13 residues. The rearrangement uses TRBV2 and TRBJ2-3, with D possibly being TRBD2 (6 bases). Specimen: CD4+ T cells from blood. This clonotype was sampled from a human donor in good health. CDR3 in amino acids: CASSGLGADTQYF. Here the CDR3 DNA reads TGTGCCAGCAGTGGACTAGGTGCAGATACGCAGTATTTT.